This T cell receptor beta chain was sequenced during a study of tumor-infiltrating lymphocytes in primary liver carcinoma. Study context: Enrolled patients were male and female, aged 30 to 69 years. Roughly 3.5 to 8 million productive TCRbeta reads were obtained per sample, with similar numbers across tissue types. Study-wide results and limits: The top-250-clone fraction was significantly higher in tumors than in blood (p = 0.039). The bulk unsorted samples meant that CD4+ and CD8+ repertoires went uncompared.

Germline DNA was extracted alongside blood RNA, which was obtained from unsorted whole blood. This CDR3 spans 14 amino acids. Germline CDR1 is MDHEN and CDR2 is SYDVKM. Total RNA amounting to 500 ng was the source from which TCR beta cDNA was made with a constant-region primer. Libraries for TCR beta were built through three nested multiplex PCR rounds, which together made up a slightly modified ARM-PCR procedure. TRBV1-TRBV30 forward primers paired with a C-beta reverse primer drove the first two PCR rounds, about 10 cycles each. TCRdb processed the multiplex PCR reads anew with MiXCR; each CDR3 protein has one entry. Altogether 150,000 to 200,000 distinct CDR3 sequences are present, less than 70% being singletons, with the ten largest covering roughly 6.8%. About this clonotype itself: The antigen remains undetermined. This sequence may be a read error, since a much larger clone differs from it by one base.

Material for sequencing was peripheral blood. V is TRBV28 and J is TRBJ1-1, with 9 bases matching TRBD1. This receptor was obtained from a woman aged 60-75 years with primary liver carcinoma and hepatitis B virus infection. DNA of the CDR3: TGTACCAGCAGGCGACAGGGGGGAAGCACTGAAGCTTTCTTT. Encoded protein: CTSRRQGGSTEAFF.